The present T cell receptor beta chain was sequenced within a study of blood T cell repertoires in COVID-19. As for the study in general: From T cells, B-cell-depleted T cells, or PBMCs came the material, which was cDNA or gDNA.

This table comes from immunoSEQ multiplex PCR, and its TCRdb copy is limited to in-frame clones, with some not included. The repertoire consists of 100,000 to 120,000 clones, with about 80% occurring once and the leading ten covering 4% to 4.5%. Germline V CDR1 and CDR2: MDHEN, SYDVKM. Trimming cost V 6 bases and J 0 bases; bases outside gene matches: 7. CDR3 length: 15 residues. The sequencing input was peripheral blood. The gene calls are TRBV28 and TRBJ1-1; 7 nucleotides agree with TRBD1. The clonotype originates from a woman in her seventies with acute or convalescent COVID-19. Here the CDR3 reads CASRPGQSMNTEAFF. In DNA, the CDR3 is TGTGCCAGCAGACCGGGACAGAGCATGAACACTGAAGCTTTCTTT.